These 2 T cell receptor beta chains originate from one sample sequenced in a study of T-cell memory formation after mild COVID-19. TCRdb re-called the 5' RACE reads with MiXCR, one entry per CDR3 protein. Of 390,000 or so distinct CDR3 sequences in the sample, approximately 16% were seen once. Sequencing was done on a sample of PBMCs or a T cell subset sorted from them (not recorded which). The receptor source for this set is a man between 18 and 35 years old who had mild COVID-19 (a few samples of this study predate the infection). Cell type and time point are not known.

This clonotype was counted only a few times. The junction shows a germline mismatch at one end, possibly a read error. The chain joins TRBV20-1 to TRBJ2-2; D remains unclear. CDR3 length: 12 amino acids. Germline V gives CDR1 DFQATT, CDR2 SNEGSKA (reference sequence). The CDR3 region is CSAERNPGELFF. In DNA form, the CDR3 reads TGCAGTGCTGAGAGGAACCCCGGGGAGCTGTTTTTT.

This clonotype was seen more than once but under ten times. The CDR3: CASSVRQGRQETQYF. CDR3 DNA sequence: TGTGCCAGCAGCGTGCGACAGGGTCGGCAAGAGACCCAGTACTTC. This rearrangement joins TRBV9 to TRBJ2-5, with TRBD1 identical over 7 bases. Germline V gives CDR1 SGDLS, CDR2 YYNGEE. The V gene end was trimmed by 2 bases and the J gene end by 2 bases; junction bases not matched to a gene: 6. This CDR3 contains 15 residues. Supplemented by reference TRBV9 and TRBJ2-5, the full variable domain reads DSGVTQTPKHLITATGQRVTLRCSPRSGDLSVYWYQQSLDQGLQFLIQYYNGEERAKGNILERFSAQQFPDLHSELNLSSLELGDSALYFCASSVRQGRQETQYFGPGTRLLVL.